This T cell receptor (beta chain) was sequenced during a study of blood T cells in healthy people across ages (dated by TCRdb to between 2014 and 2016). The study in broad terms: In model experiments, template switching captured about one uniquely barcoded TCR beta cDNA molecule for every two T cells. Donors were grouped into four age groups: young (average 16 years), middle-aged (approximately 41), aged (about 60) and long-lived (around 82). Using deep sequencing normalized with unique cDNA molecular identifiers, the study measured how TCR beta repertoire diversity changes with age. The study analyzed two additional independent replicas of 1 million unique cDNA reads from the same blood draw for two donors, one aged 18 to 30 and one aged 80 or older. Summary of the overall study and its limitations: Bulk unsorted PBMC profiling prevented conclusive comparison of naive and antigen-experienced compartments. Because donor CMV infection status was unknown, age-related changes in expanded clonotypes were potentially confounded. Compared with the aged group, more naive CD4+ T cells, fewer expanded clones and increased TCR diversity were shown by the long-lived group, suggesting age selection. As age increased, observed TCR beta diversity per million T cells dropped in a roughly linear way, and a significant reduction was already evident by age around 41. Total diversity estimates from one million sequenced T cells were considered lower bounds and underestimates. There was a strong correlation between observed TCR beta diversity and the percentage of naive T cells measured by flow cytometry.

The library was obtained by 5' RACE. The sequencing machine was an Illumina HiSeq 2500. A second PCR of roughly 7 to 11 cycles was performed with a sample-barcoded 5' primer and a J-beta primer mix. A unique molecular identifier was introduced onto each TCR beta cDNA molecule by a template-switch 5' adaptor carrying 12 random nucleotides. Each sample yielded at least 2.5 million CDR3-containing paired-end reads. First-strand cDNA was synthesized from all RNA with the Mint cDNA synthesis kit, primed by a TRBC-specific oligonucleotide. Following uracil-DNA glycosylase treatment, a first 18-cycle PCR with universal primers M1SS and BC2_uni_R was performed on all cDNA. The authors' pipeline ran thus. Normalization of each sample was performed by random selection of 1 million high-quality reads, each carrying a distinct molecular identifier. Reads with shared molecular identifiers were discarded instead of being binned into consensus sequences. MiTCR, run with a Q25 quality threshold and the strictest error-elimination algorithm, handled CDR3 identification, clonotype clustering and error correction. A nonparametric unseen species model using Euler transformation provided a lower-bound estimate of total TCR beta diversity. TCRdb trimmed public reads at Q25 via fastp, called clones via MiXCR and kept in-frame beta chains. Every distinct CDR3 protein forms one entry, paired with its most common genes and DNA. TCRdb's processing, not the authors', yielded these V and J calls. This sample has 800,000 to 1,300,000 distinct CDR3 sequences in its table, and approximately 26% of those were observed once. The ten largest account for less than 0.85% of the sample.

V sheds 7 bases and J sheds 4 bases, leaving 18 bases between their ends. From the cysteine through the phenylalanine, the CDR3 covers 14 amino acids. Solely the CDR3 DNA is kept, with 42 bases framed from the first base. According to the germline V gene, CDR1 reads SQVTM and CDR2 reads ANQGSEA. Systemically healthy Caucasian individuals from Russia, over 30 in total and aged about 6 to 100 years, were included as donors. Each donor gave ten milliliters of peripheral blood, collected into EDTA-treated Vacutainer tubes. Ficoll-Paque density-gradient centrifugation was used to isolate PBMCs, with at least 7 million per sample. Trizol reagent was used to extract total RNA from the PBMCs, yielding at least 6 micrograms per sample. For every donor, an aliquot of PBMCs went through flow cytometry to measure the percentages of naive CD45RAhigh/CD27high T cells. A word on this clonotype: No antigen is known for it. Per-base qualities were not stored, and no clone one base away is much larger.

The same sample was also studied in work on T cells of mothers and their children. As the second publication notes: Nine systemically healthy Caucasian individuals, comprising three mothers and their six children, were included as donors. cDNA synthesis consumed the entire amount of extracted RNA, loaded at around 1.4 ug RNA in each 15 ul reaction. In the second PCR, the M1S primer introduced both the sample barcodes and 2-4 random nucleotides. More than 9 million TCR beta CDR3 reads were obtained from each mother, and roughly 3.1 million reads were obtained from each child. In both related and unrelated pairs, thymic selection shapes the output of TCR recombination in a similar way, with inherited differences having only a minor effect. Normalized repertoire overlap was always found to be slightly, but never significantly, higher in related mother-child pairs than in unrelated mother-child pairs. No persistent microchimeric T cell clones were found, with a detection sensitivity of around 100 clones per million clonotypes. The study used deep NGS to compare TCR beta repertoires of mothers and children, seeking features distinguishing related mother-child pairs from unrelated individuals. Mothers averaged roughly 40 +/- 4 years of age and children averaged about 10 +/- 4 years. After adapter ligation was performed with NEBNext reagents, the libraries were sequenced on an Illumina HiSeq 2000 with 100+100 nt paired-end reads. To prevent cross-contamination, the mother and child libraries were prepared one month apart and sequenced in separate runs. For each donor, between about 450,000 and 2,300,000 distinct TCR beta clonotypes were identified. Naive TCR beta clonotypes were estimated from low-frequency clonotypes matched to each donor's FACS-determined naive share, without sorting.

The sample taken for sequencing was blood. The rearrangement combines TRBV29-1 with TRBJ2-3; the best D guess is TRBD1, with 6 bases matching. The sequence was collected from a girl aged 2 to 9 in good health. The DNA sequence follows: TGCAGCGGTCACCCAGAAACAGGGCCAGATACGCAGTATTTT. Its protein reads: CSGHPETGPDTQYF.